This T cell receptor beta chain came from a study of shared clonotypes between healthy human individuals. Study findings and constraints: The donor pool, a small one, limited the genetic and exposure-history diversity represented.

Bulk PBMC genomic DNA spanned ten immunoSEQ deep plates. Authors' data handling: Quality scores were absent from the junction-only immunoSEQ sequences, so filtering differed. The assay was immunoSEQ multiplex PCR, and TCRdb's table has in-frame clones only and misses some. V and J calls plus clone size are reproduced from that table; the DNA served to infer D and trimming. The sample lists approximately 460,000 clones; approximately 80% were seen once. As to this clone: No antigen is known for it.

The receptor was isolated from a woman between 40 and 50 years old in good health. Some clones in this sample may be carry-over from other donors' samples. Specimen: PBMCs.

CDR3 protein: CASRPRTSGRPLYEQYF. DNA for the CDR3: TGTGCCAGCAGGCCCCGGACTAGCGGCCGCCCGCTCTACGAGCAGTACTTC. This sequence joins TRBV7-8 and TRBJ2-7; 10 positions match TRBD2. The CDR3 is made up of 17 amino acids. After removal of 6 bases from V and 3 bases from J, the junction contained 14 bases not matched to a gene. Germline CDR1 is SGHVS and CDR2 is FQNEAQ.